The 25 T cell receptor beta chains reported below all come from one sample, sequenced in a study of PD-1 blockade in classical Hodgkin lymphoma. With no exception, relapse followed autologous stem cell transplantation in all patients, and brentuximab vedotin exposure varied. Sequencing used immunoSEQ multiplex PCR; TCRdb keeps in-frame clones, though not all of them. The table has roughly 61,000 clones, more than 85% seen once. The sequencing used peripheral blood mononuclear cells (PBMCs), collected before the second cycle of nivolumab. These receptor sequences come from a human donor with classical Hodgkin lymphoma.

This chain joins TRBV27 and TRBJ2-1; a weak D match, TRBD2 (5 bases). Trimming removed 6 bases at V and 3 bases at J, with 6 bases between. Germline V gene data show CDR1 as MNHEY and CDR2 as SMNVEV (reference sequence). The CDR3 contains 12 residues. This chain's CDR3 is CASRLGYNEQFF. Written as DNA, the CDR3 is TGTGCCAGCAGACTAGGCTACAATGAGCAGTTCTTC.

The V and J genes are TRBV13 and TRBJ2-7; maybe TRBD2 (6 bases). CDR3 size: 14 residues. V lost 1 base, J lost 3 bases, and 10 bases lay in between. The germline V gene has CDR1 PRHDT and CDR2 FYEKMQ (reference sequence). CDR3 DNA: TGTGCCAGCAGCTTAGAGCGGGCTAGCTACGAGCAGTACTTC. Translating gives CASSLERASYEQYF.

This sequence joins TRBV7-9 and TRBJ1-5, with unresolved D. V gave up 5 bases and J gave up 2 bases, with 13 bases separating them. Per germline, CDR1 SEHNR and CDR2 FQNEAQ (reference sequence). This CDR3 is built from 15 residues. The CDR3 spells CASSPGGYGNQPQHF. The DNA for the CDR3 is TGTGCCAGCAGCCCCGGAGGTTATGGCAATCAGCCCCAGCATTTT.

The J gene is TRBJ1-1, the V gene TRBV4-1; no clear D gene. V dropped 4 bases and J dropped 1 base, with 10 bases sitting between them. The CDR3 spans 14 residues. Germline CDR1 is MGHRA and CDR2 is YSYEKL. The DNA of the CDR3 is TGCGCCAGCAGCCCGAACGAAGAGAACACTGAAGCTTTCTTT. Its protein is CASSPNEENTEAFF.

The chain has TRBV10-1 and TRBJ2-7; D may be TRBD1 (6 bases). Trimming cost V 10 bases and J 2 bases, with 30 bases left between them. CDR1 WNHNN and CDR2 SYGVQD come from the germline V gene (reference sequence). The CDR3 has 18 residues. CDR3 nucleotide sequence: TGCGCCACTCGAGGGTCTAAGGACAGAAAAGACCCAACCTACGAGCAGTACTTC. It translates to CATRGSKDRKDPTYEQYF.

V gene TRBV6-1 combines with J gene TRBJ1-1; D unclear. Trimming pared 2 bases from V and 0 bases from J, leaving 13 bases between. Germline loops: CDR1 MNHNS, CDR2 SASEGT. The CDR3 has 16 amino acids. For the CDR3, the DNA is TGTGCCAGCAGTGAAAAACCGGAGATCATGAACACTGAAGCTTTCTTT. Encoded protein: CASSEKPEIMNTEAFF.

V usage is TRBV7-9 and J usage is TRBJ1-2, with 8 bases lining up with TRBD1. CDR3 size: 18 residues. The V gene's germline CDR1 is SEHNR and CDR2 FQNEAQ (reference sequence). V shed 2 bases, J shed 6 bases, and the junction held 17 bases outside the gene matches. The CDR3, as DNA: TGTGCCAGCAGCTTATTTGGCCCCGACAGGGGTTGGGCCCATGGCTACACCTTC. Its translation: CASSLFGPDRGWAHGYTF.

This chain links TRBV12-5 with TRBJ1-3; maybe TRBD1 (5 bases). V lost 0 bases and J 0 bases, leaving 12 bases between the germline ends. CDR1 is LGHNT and CDR2 is FRNRAP in the germline V gene. CDR3 size: 17 residues. The CDR3 reads CASGLVQPGTSGNTIYF. CDR3 sequence (DNA): TGTGCTAGTGGTTTGGTACAACCTGGGACCTCTGGAAACACCATATATTTT. The variable domain in full, completed from reference TRBV12-5 and TRBJ1-3, reads DARVTQTPRHKVTEMGQEVTMRCQPILGHNTVFWYRQTMMQGLELLAYFRNRAPLDDSGMPKDRFSAEMPDATLATLKIQPSEPRDSAVYFCASGLVQPGTSGNTIYFGEGSWLTVV.

The chain combines TRBV2 with TRBJ2-3; tentatively, D is TRBD2 (6 bases). The CDR3 runs 15 residues. V was trimmed by 3 bases and J by 4 bases, leaving 14 bases between them. Germline assignment: CDR1 SNHLY and CDR2 FYNNEI. In DNA form, the CDR3 reads TGTGCCAGCAGTGATTGGGGCAGGGAGGCAGATACGCAGTATTTT. It yields the protein CASSDWGREADTQYF.

This clone was detected once. The CDR3 nucleotides read TGTGCCAGCAGTTTAGCGCAATTTTACGAGCAGTACTTC. This encodes CASSLAQFYEQYF. V gene TRBV28 combines with J gene TRBJ2-7; D gene unclear. Between the trimmed V and J ends, which lost 2 bases and 4 bases, there was a span of 9 bases. Germline-derived CDR1 and CDR2 are MDHEN and SYDVKM. This CDR3 is built from 13 residues.

The chain combines TRBV28 with TRBJ2-4; D might be TRBD1 or TRBD2, each matching 6 bases. Germline assignment: CDR1 MDHEN and CDR2 SYDVKM. The CDR3 runs 16 residues. V was clipped by 6 bases and J by 7 bases, with 22 bases between them. The CDR3 nucleotides read TGTGCCAGCAGCTATGGCCGGGGGCAGACCGGGAACATTCAGTACTTC. It encodes CASSYGRGQTGNIQYF.

The V call is TRBV27, the J call TRBJ2-1, with 7 bases aligning to TRBD1. Trimming cost V 4 bases and J 3 bases; bases outside gene matches: 12. The CDR3 is made up of 17 amino acids. The germline V gene encodes CDR1 MNHEY and CDR2 SMNVEV (reference sequence). The CDR3 is CASSSPLDRDFYNEQFF. In DNA form, the CDR3 reads TGTGCCAGCAGTTCCCCTCTCGACAGGGATTTCTACAATGAGCAGTTCTTC.

V is TRBV27 and J is TRBJ1-5; D is undetermined. From germline, CDR1 is MNHEY and CDR2 SMNVEV (reference sequence). CDR3 size: 15 residues. Trimming pared 5 bases from V and 3 bases from J, leaving 14 bases between. The CDR3 DNA sequence: TGTGCCAGCAGTCGCGCCTCCCTGGCCAATCAGCCCCAGCATTTT. Its translation: CASSRASLANQPQHF.

The chain couples TRBV28 to TRBJ2-1; D is uncertain. V gave up 4 bases and J gave up 9 bases, with 10 bases separating them. Germline V gene data show CDR1 as MDHEN and CDR2 as SYDVKM. This CDR3 is built from 12 residues. CDR3 loop: CASSSSASEQFF. The DNA of the CDR3 is TGTGCCAGCAGTTCCTCCGCGAGTGAGCAGTTCTTC.

The genes are TRBV19 and TRBJ2-1; D remains ambiguous. Germline values: CDR1 LNHDA, CDR2 SQIVND (reference sequence). V was shortened by 5 bases and J by 15 bases, with 17 bases between the two germline ends. This CDR3 has 12 residues. The CDR3 loop reads CASSLSSGALFF. The CDR3 nucleotides read TGTGCCAGTAGTCTATCGTCAGGAGCTCTGTTCTTC.

This chain uses TRBV19 with TRBJ2-7; 7 nucleotides align to TRBD2. J gave up 3 bases and V 5 bases, and 7 bases lay outside the gene matches. This CDR3 is built from 14 residues. The V gene's germline CDR1 is LNHDA and CDR2 SQIVND (reference sequence). The CDR3 here is CASSFGLEVYEQYF. CDR3 DNA: TGTGCCAGTAGTTTCGGACTAGAAGTCTACGAGCAGTACTTC.

For this clone: One junction end does not reproduce the germline sequence, and a read error may be involved. Here the CDR3 DNA reads TGTGCCAGCAGCCTAGGGGGGACAGGGCCTTTTTTT. This encodes CASSLGGTGPFF. The rearrangement uses TRBV7-3 and TRBJ2-3; TRBD1 aligns across 9 bases. Germline values: CDR1 SGHTA, CDR2 FQGTGA. The CDR3 runs 12 residues.

This chain joins TRBV25-1 and TRBJ1-6; possibly TRBD1 for D (5 bases). V was cut by 4 bases and J by 14 bases, with 15 bases left in between. Germline V lookup: CDR1 MGHDK, CDR2 SYGVNS. The CDR3 is 13 residues long. CDR3 sequence (DNA): TGTGCCAGCAGTGTCACGGTGGGGGAGACCCTCCACTTT. Translation: CASSVTVGETLHF.

The chain employs TRBV6-5 and TRBJ2-7; tentatively, D is TRBD1 or TRBD2 (5 bases each). Trimming stripped 6 bases from V and 9 bases from J, with 24 bases between. The germline V gene has CDR1 MNHEY and CDR2 SVGAGI. CDR3 size: 15 residues. Here the CDR3 DNA reads TGTGCCAGCAGAAACACCGGGACCACTTTACGAGGGCAGTACTTC. It encodes CASRNTGTTLRGQYF.

In this sample, this clone turned up once. The chain has TRBV9 and TRBJ1-4; TRBD1 matches 7 bases. The CDR3 spans 14 residues. The V gene end was trimmed by 0 bases and the J gene end by 8 bases; junction bases not matched to a gene: 4. Germline lookup yields CDR1 SGDLS and CDR2 YYNGEE. CDR3 loop: CASSVAGGNEKLFF. Here the CDR3 DNA reads TGTGCCAGCAGCGTAGCAGGGGGTAACGAAAAACTGTTTTTT. Combining the CDR3 with reference TRBV9 and TRBJ1-4 gives the whole variable domain DSGVTQTPKHLITATGQRVTLRCSPRSGDLSVYWYQQSLDQGLQFLIQYYNGEERAKGNILERFSAQQFPDLHSELNLSSLELGDSALYFCASSVAGGNEKLFFGSGTQLSVL.

The chain links TRBV19 to TRBJ1-4, with D maybe TRBD1 (5 bases). CDR3 length: 15 amino acids. The germline V gene has CDR1 LNHDA and CDR2 SQIVND (reference sequence). Trimming took 4 bases from V and 8 from J, leaving 17 bases between them. As DNA, the CDR3 is TGTGCCAGTAGTAAAGGAGAAGGGGAAGTGGAAAAACTGTTTTTT. Translating it yields CASSKGEGEVEKLFF.

The chain carries TRBV9 and TRBJ2-1, with 7 bases identical to TRBD2. Per germline, CDR1 SGDLS and CDR2 YYNGEE. The CDR3 sequence is 15 residues long. Trimming took 2 bases from V and 2 from J; bases not matched to a gene: 4. The CDR3 sequence: CASSVGGSAYNEQFF. CDR3 sequence (DNA): TGTGCCAGCAGCGTGGGGGGGTCTGCCTACAATGAGCAGTTCTTC.

CDR3 coding DNA: TGTGCCAGCAGTTACCAACAGGGGATCGTTGGCTACACCTTC. As protein: CASSYQQGIVGYTF. The genes are TRBV27 and TRBJ1-2, with 7 bases that match TRBD1. Trimming cost V 4 bases and J 7 bases; bases outside gene matches: 9. The CDR3 runs 14 residues. Germline CDR1 reads MNHEY; CDR2 reads SMNVEV (reference sequence).

The table lists this clone with a count of one. The chain joins TRBV28 to TRBJ2-5; D remains ambiguous. This CDR3 comprises 12 residues. V gave up 8 bases and J gave up 2 bases, with 9 bases separating them. The germline CDR1 and CDR2 sequences are MDHEN and SYDVKM. CDR3 protein: CASRGPQETQYF. The CDR3 DNA sequence: TGTGCCAGCCGCGGACCGCAAGAGACCCAGTACTTC.

This chain links TRBV7-6 with TRBJ2-3, with D tentatively TRBD2 (6 bases). Trimming stripped 1 base from V and 2 bases from J, with 10 bases between. This CDR3 is built from 15 residues. Germline CDR1 reads SGHVS; CDR2 reads FNYEAQ. CDR3 region: CASSLEAGPTDTQYF. DNA for the CDR3: TGTGCCAGCAGCTTAGAGGCGGGACCCACAGATACGCAGTATTTT. The whole variable domain, remainder taken from reference TRBV7-6 and TRBJ2-3, is GAGVSQSPRYKVTKRGQDVALRCDPISGHVSLYWYRQALGQGPEFLTYFNYEAQQDKSGLPNDRFSAERPEGSISTLTIQRTEQRDSAMYRCASSLEAGPTDTQYFGPGTRLTVL.